The rows below give T cell receptor beta chains drawn from one sample of a study of cytomegalovirus exposure and HLA in healthy donors. Here immunoSEQ multiplex PCR was the method, and the copy in TCRdb shows in-frame clones only, minus some. Counted here are 150,000 to 200,000 clones, 88% occurring once; the ten biggest clones make up 2.5% to 3%. The sample comprised PBMCs. These receptors were obtained from a man between 18 and 35 years old in good health and CMV-seronegative. CDR3s include the opening cysteine and the closing phenylalanine or tryptophan. The D gene is left open where the match is weak. A clone size is listed for some rows: how often the clone was seen (once, few, many), or a class if it is expanded.

abundance	d_gene	v_gene	j_gene	CDR3aa	CDR3nt
NA	NA	TRBV29-1	TRBJ1-4	CSAGVPTNEKLFF	TGCAGCGCCGGGGTCCCAACTAATGAAAAACTGTTTTTT
NA	NA	TRBV10-1	TRBJ2-7	CASSDRGASSYEQYF	TGCGCCAGCAGTGACCGGGGTGCGAGCTCCTACGAGCAGTACTTC
NA	NA	TRBV27	TRBJ1-6	CASSSGAHNSPLHF	TGTGCCAGCAGTTCCGGTGCTCATAATTCACCCCTCCACTTT
NA	NA	TRBV27	TRBJ1-4	CASSPRTATTNEKLFF	TGTGCCAGCAGTCCGAGGACAGCTACAACTAATGAAAAACTGTTTTTT
once	TRBD1	TRBV5-1	TRBJ1-2	CASSARTGNNYGYTF	TGCGCCAGCAGCGCCCGGACAGGGAACAACTATGGCTACACCTTC
NA	TRBD2	TRBV19	TRBJ2-3	CASSMTGGRGTDTQYF	TGTGCCAGTAGTATGACGGGGGGGCGGGGCACAGATACGCAGTATTTT
NA	TRBD1	TRBV28	TRBJ1-1	CASIPQGRPEAFF	TGTGCCAGCATACCACAGGGGCGTCCTGAAGCTTTCTTT
NA	TRBD1	TRBV28	TRBJ1-1	CASQGPGQGTTEAFF	TGTGCCAGCCAAGGCCCGGGACAGGGGACCACTGAAGCTTTCTTT
NA	NA	TRBV7-8	TRBJ1-5	CASSTQGQAQHF	TGTGCCAGCAGCACTCAGGGTCAGGCCCAGCATTTT
few	NA	TRBV2	TRBJ1-2	CASSERQVNYGYTF	TGTGCCAGCAGCGAACGACAGGTTAACTATGGCTACACCTTC
NA	NA	TRBV7-2	TRBJ2-7	CASSLVRGEQYF	TGTGCCAGCAGCTTAGTAAGGGGCGAGCAGTACTTC
NA	TRBD1	TRBV5-1	TRBJ2-7	CASRAPGQGPSYEQYF	TGCGCCAGCAGAGCACCGGGACAGGGACCCTCCTACGAGCAGTACTTC
NA	NA	TRBV5-1	TRBJ2-3	CASSLDGQILTDTQYF	TGCGCCAGCAGCTTGGATGGACAGATCCTCACAGATACGCAGTATTTT
NA	NA	TRBV6-1	TRBJ2-3	CASSEDWSTDTQYF	TGTGCCAGCAGTGAAGACTGGAGCACAGATACGCAGTATTTT
NA	NA	TRBV5-1	TRBJ1-2	CASSLDTGYGYTF	TGCGCCAGCAGCTTGGACACGGGGTATGGCTACACCTTC
NA	NA	TRBV10-3	TRBJ2-7	CAIRGAADSYEQYF	TGTGCCATCAGGGGCGCAGCGGACTCCTACGAGCAGTACTTC
NA	NA	TRBV27	TRBJ2-7	CASSPTRWETLGQYF	TGTGCCAGCAGTCCCACGAGGTGGGAGACGTTGGGGCAGTACTTC
NA	NA	TRBV5-1	TRBJ1-5	CASSPGNSNQPQHF	TGCGCCAGCAGTCCAGGGAATAGCAATCAGCCCCAGCATTTT
few	NA	TRBV6-5	TRBJ1-2	CASSYSGEENGYTF	TGTGCCAGCAGTTACTCCGGGGAGGAAAATGGCTACACCTTC
NA	NA	TRBV27	TRBJ2-1	CASSSGGPTYNEQFF	TGTGCCAGCAGTTCCGGGGGACCTACCTACAATGAGCAGTTCTTC
NA	NA	TRBV6-5	TRBJ2-5	CASSYSYLQRETQYF	TGTGCCAGCAGTTACTCCTACCTTCAGAGGGAGACCCAGTACTTC
NA	NA	TRBV5-6	TRBJ2-3	CASSLAGNLPTDTQYF	TGTGCCAGCAGCTTGGCCGGTAACCTCCCCACAGATACGCAGTATTTT
NA	NA	TRBV4-1	TRBJ1-2	CASSQVGGNSYGYTF	TGCGCCAGCAGCCAAGTCGGAGGGAATAGCTATGGCTACACCTTC
NA	TRBD1	TRBV7-9	TRBJ1-6	CASSPGQSNSPLHF	TGTGCCAGCAGCCCGGGACAGTCCAATTCACCCCTCCACTTT
NA	NA	TRBV7-6	TRBJ2-5	CASSPRLREETQYF	TGTGCCAGCAGCCCTAGACTTCGGGAAGAGACCCAGTACTTC
once	NA	TRBV5-1	TRBJ2-2	CASSKGGINTGELFF	TGCGCCAGCAGTAAGGGGGGGATTAACACCGGGGAGCTGTTTTTT
NA	NA	TRBV6-5	TRBJ1-5	CASSYSRSQPQHF	TGTGCCAGCAGTTACTCGAGATCTCAGCCCCAGCATTTT
NA	NA	TRBV5-1	TRBJ2-7	CASSSTGDNYIYEQYF	TGCGCCAGCAGCTCCACCGGGGACAATTATATCTACGAGCAGTACTTC
NA	TRBD1	TRBV14	TRBJ2-5	CASSPIGQGVETQYF	TGTGCCAGCAGCCCTATCGGACAGGGCGTGGAGACCCAGTACTTC
once	NA	TRBV2	TRBJ2-1	CASRDQGSEEQFF	TGTGCCAGCAGGGACCAGGGGAGCGAAGAGCAGTTCTTC